These 28 T cell receptor beta chains share one sample of origin, sequenced in a study of cytomegalovirus exposure and HLA in healthy donors. TCRdb keeps only in-frame clones here, not all; method: immunoSEQ multiplex PCR. The table has approximately 110,000 clones, about nine tenths seen once. The source material was PBMCs. The receptors shown here come from a woman between 18 and 30 years old in good health and CMV-seronegative.

The J gene is TRBJ2-5, the V gene TRBV6-1, with D possibly matching TRBD2 (5 bases). CDR1 is MNHNS, CDR2 SASEGT, per germline. This CDR3 has 14 amino acids. V was pared by 8 bases and J by 2 bases, with 15 bases between. This chain's CDR3 is CASSRGQAQETQYF. Written as DNA, the CDR3 is TGTGCCAGCTCCCGAGGGCAGGCGCAAGAGACCCAGTACTTC.

V and J are TRBV6-5 and TRBJ2-3; no reliable D call. The CDR3 runs to 14 residues. V was shortened by 2 bases and J by 0 bases, with 6 bases between the two germline ends. Germline CDR1 reads MNHEY; CDR2 reads SVGAGI. The CDR3 here is CASSYTSSTDTQYF. CDR3 bases: TGTGCCAGCAGTTACACAAGTAGCACAGATACGCAGTATTTT.

This rearrangement joins TRBV19 to TRBJ2-1, with TRBD2 as a possible D gene (6 bases). Germline assignment: CDR1 LNHDA and CDR2 SQIVND (reference sequence). The CDR3 sequence is 14 residues long. V lost 4 bases, J lost 3 bases, and 10 bases lay in between. CDR3 DNA: TGTGCCAGTAGTAGGGCGGGGATCTACAATGAGCAGTTCTTC. Translating it yields CASSRAGIYNEQFF.

This clone has only a few counts. The genes are TRBV29-1 and TRBJ1-4, with D uncertain. Trimming cost V 4 bases and J 8 bases, with 17 bases left between them. CDR1 is SQVTM, CDR2 ANQGSEA, per germline. The CDR3 runs to 14 residues. CDR3 coding DNA: TGCAGCGTTGCCACCGGGGTCTCCAGCGAAAAACTGTTTTTT. It specifies CSVATGVSSEKLFF.

The chain uses TRBV19 and TRBJ2-7; 11 positions agree with TRBD2. The germline V gene encodes CDR1 LNHDA and CDR2 SQIVND (reference sequence). V lost 2 bases to trimming and J lost 4 bases; unmatched junction nucleotides: 10. CDR3 length equals 17 residues. CDR3 residues: CASSIRSTSGSGYEQYF. Here the CDR3 DNA reads TGTGCCAGTAGTATACGGTCAACTAGCGGGAGTGGGTACGAGCAGTACTTC.

The rearrangement links TRBV13 to TRBJ2-7, with TRBD2 as a possible D gene (5 bases). Trimming removed 5 bases at V and 2 bases at J, with 10 bases between. The CDR3 is 13 residues long. In germline, CDR1 is PRHDT, CDR2 FYEKMQ (reference sequence). CDR3 sequence (DNA): TGTGCCAGCAGCGCCTCCGGGGCCTACGAGCAGTACTTC. Translating it yields CASSASGAYEQYF.

Details on this clone: The sample contains more than one DNA sequence encoding this CDR3. The chain couples TRBV9 to TRBJ1-1, with D perhaps TRBD1 (5 bases). The V gene's germline CDR1 is SGDLS and CDR2 YYNGEE. The CDR3 is 13 residues long. Trimming left V 2 bases short and J 5 bases short, with 10 bases between. The CDR3 region has the DNA TGTGCCAGCAGCGTGGGGGGTCGGACTGAAGCTTTCTTT. This gives the protein CASSVGGRTEAFF.

This chain links TRBV4-2 with TRBJ2-2, with a possible D match to TRBD1 (6 bases). Trimming cost V 7 bases and J 4 bases, with 22 bases left between them. Looked up from germline, CDR1 is LGHNA and CDR2 is YNFKEQ. The CDR3 sequence is 17 residues long. The CDR3: CASKSAGTKGGTGELFF. CDR3 nucleotide sequence: TGTGCCAGCAAAAGCGCCGGGACCAAAGGGGGCACCGGGGAGCTGTTTTTT.

The chain combines TRBV7-2 with TRBJ2-7, with 8 bases aligning to TRBD2. The CDR3 covers 13 residues. From germline, CDR1 is SGHTA and CDR2 FQGNSA. With 5 bases clipped from V and 3 bases from J, the junction kept 3 bases outside the gene matches. This CDR3 is CASSPGLGYEQYF. CDR3 DNA: TGTGCCAGCAGCCCGGGACTAGGCTACGAGCAGTACTTC.

This rearrangement joins TRBV18 to TRBJ2-7; the match to TRBD1 covers 9 bases. The CDR3 length is 15 residues. J lost 5 bases, V lost 6 bases, and 11 bases had no gene match. Looked up from germline, CDR1 is KGHSH and CDR2 is LQKENI. Written as DNA, the CDR3 is TGTGCCAGCTCGCCCGGAGACAGGGGGGGTCACGAGCAGTACTTC. Residues: CASSPGDRGGHEQYF.

V is TRBV15 and J is TRBJ2-1, with D uncertain. Per germline, CDR1 LNHNV and CDR2 YYDKDF (reference sequence). The V and J ends lost 0 bases and 0 bases respectively, with 9 bases between them. The CDR3 sequence is 16 residues long. CDR3 sequence (DNA): TGTGCCACCAGCAGAGATCTTGTCAGCTCCTACAATGAGCAGTTCTTC. Its protein product is CATSRDLVSSYNEQFF.

In this sample, this clone turned up once. The V and J genes are TRBV4-2 and TRBJ1-1; D might be TRBD1 (5 bases). The germline V gene has CDR1 LGHNA and CDR2 YNFKEQ. CDR3 length equals 15 residues. V lost 5 bases and J 1 base, leaving 14 bases between the germline ends. CDR3 nucleotide sequence: TGTGCCAGCAGCAAAACGGACAAGAAGAACACTGAAGCTTTCTTT. The encoded protein is CASSKTDKKNTEAFF.

The chain uses TRBV9 and TRBJ2-7; TRBD2 agrees at 11 bases. Germline values: CDR1 SGDLS, CDR2 YYNGEE. The junction had 12 bases not matched to a gene; V was cut back by 4 bases and J by 6 bases. CDR3 length: 16 residues. Here the CDR3 DNA reads TGTGCCAGCAGCCCATACCCCGGACTAGCGGGTGGCGAGCAGTACTTC. Translated, it gives CASSPYPGLAGGEQYF. Together with reference TRBV9 and TRBJ2-7, the CDR3 gives the full variable domain: DSGVTQTPKHLITATGQRVTLRCSPRSGDLSVYWYQQSLDQGLQFLIQYYNGEERAKGNILERFSAQQFPDLHSELNLSSLELGDSALYFCASSPYPGLAGGEQYFGPGTRLTVT.

The CDR3 protein is CASSLAGHSNEKLFF. The CDR3 nucleotides read TGTGCCAGCAGCTTAGCGGGGCACTCTAATGAAAAACTGTTTTTT. This chain joins TRBV7-9 and TRBJ1-4, with D tentatively TRBD1 (5 bases). This CDR3 comprises 15 residues. The ends were cut back, 0 bases at V and 3 bases at J, with 8 bases in the middle. In germline, CDR1 is SEHNR, CDR2 FQNEAQ (reference sequence).

The chain recombines TRBV28 with TRBJ1-4; D might be TRBD1 (6 bases). Germline V gene lookup returns CDR1 MDHEN and CDR2 SYDVKM. The CDR3 sequence is 12 residues long. The V gene lost 11 bases and the J gene lost 4 bases, with 11 bases spanning the gap. This CDR3 is CAGGQINEKLFF. As DNA, the CDR3 is TGTGCCGGAGGACAGATTAATGAAAAACTGTTTTTT.

The sample holds one count of this clone. The chain employs TRBV27 and TRBJ2-1; D possibly corresponds to TRBD2 (6 bases). V lost 5 bases, J lost 2 bases, and 13 bases lay in between. Germline CDR1 is MNHEY and CDR2 is SMNVEV (reference sequence). The CDR3 has 15 amino acids. CDR3 region: CASSIAAGTYNEQFF. DNA of the CDR3: TGTGCCAGCAGTATAGCGGCAGGGACCTACAATGAGCAGTTCTTC.

This clone occurred once. The chain combines TRBV15 with TRBJ2-7; D gene unclear. V was pared by 8 bases and J by 4 bases, with 18 bases between. The CDR3 consists of 14 residues. The germline gives CDR1 LNHNV, CDR2 YYDKDF (reference sequence). Written as DNA, the CDR3 is TGTGCCACCTCAGCGACCAGAGCACTATACGAGCAGTACTTC. Its protein product is CATSATRALYEQYF.

This chain uses TRBV4-2 with TRBJ1-1; D unresolved. The CDR3 is 13 residues long. V was shortened by 3 bases and J by 1 base, with 6 bases between the two germline ends. Germline loops: CDR1 LGHNA, CDR2 YNFKEQ. CDR3 DNA: TGTGCCAGCAGCCATGGGCCGAACACTGAAGCTTTCTTT. This codes for CASSHGPNTEAFF.

This sequence joins TRBV7-6 and TRBJ1-5; tentative D call: TRBD1 (5 bases). This CDR3 contains 15 residues. The germline V gene encodes CDR1 SGHVS and CDR2 FNYEAQ. V was clipped by 2 bases and J by 7 bases, with 15 bases between them. The CDR3 region has the DNA TGTGCCAGCAGCTTATCGCCAGGGCCGGTCCAGCCCCAGCATTTT. Its protein product is CASSLSPGPVQPQHF.

CDR3 sequence (DNA): TGTGCCAGCAGGAGACGACAGGGGGGAGCTTTCTTT. Protein product: CASRRRQGGAFF. The chain joins TRBV6-5 to TRBJ1-1, with 9 nucleotides matching TRBD1. V lost 6 bases to trimming and J lost 10 bases; unmatched junction nucleotides: 6. Germline CDR1 is MNHEY and CDR2 is SVGAGI. This CDR3 contains 12 residues.

This rearrangement joins TRBV5-1 to TRBJ2-1; D is unclear. This CDR3 is 12 amino acids long. CDR1 SGHRS and CDR2 YFSETQ come from the germline V gene. V lost 1 base and J 8 bases, leaving 7 bases between the germline ends. The CDR3 region is CASSLYPDEQFF. CDR3 bases: TGCGCCAGCAGCTTGTATCCAGATGAGCAGTTCTTC.

The gene calls are TRBV19 and TRBJ1-1; D is possibly TRBD1 (5 bases). In germline, CDR1 is LNHDA, CDR2 SQIVND (reference sequence). There are 16 residues in the CDR3. V lost 5 bases and J lost 1, with 17 bases in between. The CDR3 nucleotides read TGTGCCAGTAGTCCCCTTGGGGGGTTCGGGAACACTGAAGCTTTCTTT. Protein product: CASSPLGGFGNTEAFF.

This clone has a handful of counts. J is TRBJ2-1 and V is TRBV6-5, with 7 bases fitting TRBD2. Trimming took 0 bases from V and 8 from J; bases not matched to a gene: 10. This CDR3 spans 16 amino acids. Germline assignment: CDR1 MNHEY and CDR2 SVGAGI. CDR3 sequence (DNA): TGTGCCAGCAGTTACTCGGCGGCGGGGGATTATGATGAGCAGTTCTTC. This translates into CASSYSAAGDYDEQFF.

V and J are TRBV6-4 and TRBJ2-1; TRBD2 agrees at 11 bases. Germline V gene data show CDR1 as MRHNA and CDR2 as SNTAGT. This CDR3 is 18 amino acids long. J lost 1 base, V lost 4 bases, and 9 bases had no gene match. The CDR3 sequence is CASSVTSLAGGSYNEQFF. In DNA form, the CDR3 reads TGTGCCAGCAGTGTGACATCTCTAGCGGGAGGTTCCTACAATGAGCAGTTCTTC.

The rearrangement uses TRBV6-1 and TRBJ2-2; 10 nucleotides match TRBD1. V gave up 4 bases and J gave up 5 bases; unmatched junction bases: 7. There are 16 residues in the CDR3. Per the germline V gene, CDR1 is MNHNS and CDR2 is SASEGT. CDR3 protein: CASSGGPGQGTGELFF. CDR3 DNA: TGTGCCAGCAGTGGGGGACCGGGACAGGGGACCGGGGAGCTGTTTTTT.

This clone was recorded only once. The V gene is TRBV6-4, the J gene TRBJ2-2, with 9 bases that match TRBD2. J was trimmed by 6 bases and V by 3 bases; bases with no gene match: 5. Looked up from germline, CDR1 is MRHNA and CDR2 is SNTAGT. This CDR3 has 15 residues. This chain's CDR3 is CASSETSGNAGELFF. The DNA for the CDR3 is TGTGCCAGCAGTGAGACTAGCGGAAATGCCGGGGAGCTGTTTTTT.

The gene calls are TRBV27 and TRBJ1-4, with 7 bases aligning to TRBD1. The CDR3 consists of 15 residues. V lost 5 bases to trimming and J lost 4 bases; unmatched junction nucleotides: 7. Germline-derived CDR1 and CDR2 are MNHEY and SMNVEV (reference sequence). CDR3 sequence: CASSPRTGLNEKLFF. CDR3 in DNA: TGTGCCAGCAGTCCGAGGACAGGCCTTAATGAAAAACTGTTTTTT.

The V gene is TRBV27, the J gene TRBJ2-3, with D unresolved. The CDR3 covers 14 residues. The V and J ends lost 3 bases and 6 bases respectively, with 13 bases between them. The germline V gene encodes CDR1 MNHEY and CDR2 SMNVEV (reference sequence). This CDR3 reads CASSFRRSLDTQYF. The CDR3 nucleotides read TGTGCCAGCAGTTTCCGTCGGAGCCTTGATACGCAGTATTTT.